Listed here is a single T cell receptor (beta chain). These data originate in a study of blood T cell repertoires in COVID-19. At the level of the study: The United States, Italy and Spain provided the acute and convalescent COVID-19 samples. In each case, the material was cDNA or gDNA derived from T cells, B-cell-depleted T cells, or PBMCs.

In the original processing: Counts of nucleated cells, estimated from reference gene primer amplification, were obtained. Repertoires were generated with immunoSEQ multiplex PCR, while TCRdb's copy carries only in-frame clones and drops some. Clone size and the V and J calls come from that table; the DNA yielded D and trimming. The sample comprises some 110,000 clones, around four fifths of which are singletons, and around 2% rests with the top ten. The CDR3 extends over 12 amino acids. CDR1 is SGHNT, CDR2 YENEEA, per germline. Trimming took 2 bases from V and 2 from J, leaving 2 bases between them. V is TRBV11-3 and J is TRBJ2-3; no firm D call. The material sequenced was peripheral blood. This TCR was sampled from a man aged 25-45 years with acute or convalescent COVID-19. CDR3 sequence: CASSLHTDTQYF. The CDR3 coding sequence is TGTGCCAGCAGCTTACACACAGATACGCAGTATTTT.